These T cell receptor beta chains were read from a single sample in a study of molecular identifiers for immune sequencing clone quantification. TCRdb reanalysed the PCR reads using MiXCR and keeps one entry per CDR3 protein. This sample yields about 640,000 distinct CDR3 sequences, of which about 20% are seen a single time; around 0.9% belongs to the top ten. Sequencing used naive CD8+ T cells from blood, with Jurkat cell RNA spiked in. These receptors all come from a human donor in good health. Some libraries in this study had Jurkat cell RNA spiked in. CDR3s include the opening cysteine and the closing phenylalanine or tryptophan. The order of the fields is J gene, clone size, V gene, D gene, CDR3 protein, CDR3 DNA. D genes are given only for firm matches. Size tells how often a clone was seen (once, few, many) or the class of an expanded clone, and some rows leave it out.

j_call: TRBJ2-1
clone_size: few
v_call: TRBV2
d_call: -
cdr3_aa: CASSDPAVPDEQFF
cdr3_nt: TGTGCCAGCAGTGACCCAGCGGTCCCGGATGAGCAGTTCTTC

j_call: TRBJ2-5
clone_size: -
v_call: TRBV6-5
d_call: TRBD2
cdr3_aa: CASSDHVAASGDQETQYF
cdr3_nt: TGTGCCAGCAGTGACCACGTGGCTGCTAGCGGGGACCAAGAGACCCAGTACTTC

j_call: TRBJ1-5
clone_size: many
v_call: TRBV6-5
d_call: -
cdr3_aa: CASSSSPGLDKHF
cdr3_nt: TGTGCCAGCAGCAGTAGCCCCGGCTTGGATAAGCATTTT

j_call: TRBJ2-7
clone_size: -
v_call: TRBV18
d_call: -
cdr3_aa: CASSPPGSAYEQYF
cdr3_nt: TGTGCCAGCTCACCACCCGGGTCAGCCTACGAGCAGTACTTC

j_call: TRBJ1-2
clone_size: many
v_call: TRBV4-3
d_call: -
cdr3_aa: CASSQDNGGFYGYTF
cdr3_nt: TGCGCCAGCAGCCAAGATAACGGGGGCTTCTATGGCTACACCTTC

j_call: TRBJ2-7
clone_size: many
v_call: TRBV30
d_call: TRBD1
cdr3_aa: CAWRGQGAYEQYF
cdr3_nt: TGTGCCTGGCGGGGACAGGGGGCCTACGAGCAGTACTTC

j_call: TRBJ2-7
clone_size: many
v_call: TRBV13
d_call: -
cdr3_aa: CASSLRSPEQYF
cdr3_nt: TGTGCCAGCAGCCTTAGGTCCCCCGAGCAGTACTTC

j_call: TRBJ2-1
clone_size: many
v_call: TRBV7-3
d_call: -
cdr3_aa: CASSFGLGEGDEQFF
cdr3_nt: TGTGCCAGCAGCTTCGGGCTAGGAGAAGGAGATGAGCAGTTCTTC

j_call: TRBJ2-3
clone_size: many
v_call: TRBV7-9
d_call: -
cdr3_aa: CASSLGRSTDTQYF
cdr3_nt: TGTGCCAGCAGCTTAGGTCGGAGCACAGATACGCAGTATTTT

j_call: TRBJ2-5
clone_size: many
v_call: TRBV28
d_call: -
cdr3_aa: CASSLPYLGRGLETQYF
cdr3_nt: TGTGCCAGCAGTTTACCATACCTCGGCCGGGGGTTGGAGACCCAGTACTTC

j_call: TRBJ1-1
clone_size: many
v_call: TRBV11-2
d_call: -
cdr3_aa: CASSLAGWEAFF
cdr3_nt: TGTGCCAGCAGCTTAGCAGGGTGGGAAGCTTTCTTT

j_call: TRBJ2-1
clone_size: few
v_call: TRBV19
d_call: TRBD1
cdr3_aa: CASSILGQGRNEQFF
cdr3_nt: TGTGCCAGCAGCATCCTGGGACAGGGCCGGAATGAGCAGTTCTTC

j_call: TRBJ2-7
clone_size: many
v_call: TRBV7-6
d_call: -
cdr3_aa: CASSPGVEQYF
cdr3_nt: TGTGCCAGCAGTCCCGGGGTCGAGCAGTACTTC

j_call: TRBJ2-7
clone_size: -
v_call: TRBV3-1
d_call: -
cdr3_aa: CASSQGLQGRPYEQYF
cdr3_nt: TGTGCCAGCAGCCAAGGGTTACAGGGCAGGCCCTACGAGCAGTACTTC

j_call: TRBJ1-2
clone_size: -
v_call: TRBV3-1
d_call: -
cdr3_aa: CASSQVVLGQGEPYGYTF
cdr3_nt: TGTGCCAGCAGCCAAGTAGTGTTGGGCCAGGGTGAACCCTATGGCTACACCTTC

j_call: TRBJ2-7
clone_size: once
v_call: TRBV7-9
d_call: -
cdr3_aa: CASSYSSRGDEQCF
cdr3_nt: TGTGCCAGCAGCTACAGTTCCAGGGGGGACGAGCAGTGCTTC

j_call: TRBJ2-7
clone_size: many
v_call: TRBV6-5
d_call: -
cdr3_aa: CASKMGSGPYEQYF
cdr3_nt: TGTGCCAGCAAAATGGGTAGCGGTCCCTACGAGCAGTACTTC

j_call: TRBJ1-5
clone_size: many
v_call: TRBV7-8
d_call: TRBD1
cdr3_aa: CASSLEGQAHYQPQHF
cdr3_nt: TGTGCCAGCAGCTTAGAGGGACAGGCGCACTATCAGCCCCAGCATTTT

j_call: TRBJ1-4
clone_size: many
v_call: TRBV6-2/TRBV6-3
d_call: TRBD1
cdr3_aa: CASSGQDEGEKLFF
cdr3_nt: TGTGCCAGCAGTGGACAGGATGAAGGAGAAAAACTGTTTTTT

j_call: TRBJ2-1
clone_size: -
v_call: TRBV6-2/TRBV6-3
d_call: TRBD1
cdr3_aa: CASSYTRTGGGNEQFF
cdr3_nt: TGTGCCAGCAGTTACACACGGACAGGGGGAGGCAATGAGCAGTTCTTC

j_call: TRBJ2-1
clone_size: -
v_call: TRBV6-2/TRBV6-3
d_call: -
cdr3_aa: CASSYSRDFSYNEQFF
cdr3_nt: TGTGCCAGCAGTTACTCGCGAGACTTCTCCTACAATGAGCAGTTCTTC

j_call: TRBJ2-1
clone_size: -
v_call: TRBV4-3
d_call: -
cdr3_aa: CASSQDASLRDEQFF
cdr3_nt: TGCGCCAGCAGCCAAGATGCTTCTCTCCGGGATGAGCAGTTCTTC

j_call: TRBJ2-1
clone_size: many
v_call: TRBV9
d_call: TRBD1
cdr3_aa: CASSVALTGMRNEQFF
cdr3_nt: TGTGCCAGCAGCGTAGCTTTGACAGGGATGAGGAATGAGCAGTTCTTC

j_call: TRBJ1-2
clone_size: -
v_call: TRBV13
d_call: -
cdr3_aa: CASSLGSALGYTF
cdr3_nt: TGTGCCAGCAGCTTAGGGTCAGCTCTCGGCTACACCTTC

j_call: TRBJ2-7
clone_size: many
v_call: TRBV20-1
d_call: -
cdr3_aa: CSARDPGEYEQYF
cdr3_nt: TGCAGTGCTAGAGATCCGGGAGAGTACGAGCAGTACTTC

j_call: TRBJ2-1
clone_size: few
v_call: TRBV5-4
d_call: -
cdr3_aa: CASSIVGGGYNEQFF
cdr3_nt: TGTGCCAGCAGCATCGTGGGTGGAGGGTACAATGAGCAGTTCTTC

j_call: TRBJ1-6
clone_size: few
v_call: TRBV5-4
d_call: -
cdr3_aa: CASSLGTERDSPLHF
cdr3_nt: TGTGCCAGCAGCTTGGGGACTGAACGGGATTCACCCCTCCACTTT

j_call: TRBJ2-1
clone_size: few
v_call: TRBV18
d_call: -
cdr3_aa: CASSPRGESYNEQFF
cdr3_nt: TGTGCCAGCTCACCACGCGGGGAGTCCTACAATGAGCAGTTCTTC

j_call: TRBJ2-3
clone_size: many
v_call: TRBV3-1
d_call: -
cdr3_aa: CASSQEWGTDTQYF
cdr3_nt: TGTGCCAGCAGCCAAGAGTGGGGCACAGATACGCAGTATTTT

j_call: TRBJ1-6
clone_size: -
v_call: TRBV4-3
d_call: -
cdr3_aa: CASSLRGVGTYNSPLHF
cdr3_nt: TGCGCCAGCAGCCTAAGAGGGGTAGGGACCTATAATTCACCCCTCCACTTT

j_call: TRBJ2-3
clone_size: many
v_call: TRBV28
d_call: -
cdr3_aa: CASSLFSETDTQYF
cdr3_nt: TGTGCCAGCAGTTTATTTTCTGAGACAGATACGCAGTATTTT

j_call: TRBJ2-2
clone_size: many
v_call: TRBV4-1
d_call: -
cdr3_aa: CASSQDLYSSRFGELFF
cdr3_nt: TGCGCCAGCAGCCAAGATCTGTATTCGTCGCGATTCGGGGAGCTGTTTTTT

j_call: TRBJ2-2
clone_size: -
v_call: TRBV7-9
d_call: -
cdr3_aa: CASSSWDTPGGLFF
cdr3_nt: TGTGCCAGCAGCTCCTGGGACACCCCCGGGGGGCTGTTTTTT

j_call: TRBJ2-3
clone_size: -
v_call: TRBV7-9
d_call: TRBD1
cdr3_aa: CASSGTGWTDTQYF
cdr3_nt: TGTGCCAGCTCCGGGACAGGTTGGACAGATACGCAGTATTTT

j_call: TRBJ2-3
clone_size: many
v_call: TRBV7-8
d_call: -
cdr3_aa: CASSLAPTTDTQYF
cdr3_nt: TGTGCCAGCAGCTTAGCTCCTACCACAGATACGCAGTATTTT

j_call: TRBJ2-2
clone_size: many
v_call: TRBV27
d_call: TRBD2
cdr3_aa: CASSLGLAGGVGELFF
cdr3_nt: TGTGCCAGCAGTTTAGGACTAGCGGGAGGGGTCGGGGAGCTGTTTTTT

j_call: TRBJ2-7
clone_size: many
v_call: TRBV4-3
d_call: -
cdr3_aa: CASSQDRGRTYHEQYF
cdr3_nt: TGCGCCAGCAGCCAAGATCGAGGTCGTACGTACCACGAGCAGTACTTC

j_call: TRBJ2-1
clone_size: -
v_call: TRBV14
d_call: TRBD2
cdr3_aa: CASSHSGASYNERFF
cdr3_nt: TGTGCCAGCAGCCATAGCGGGGCCTCCTACAATGAGCGGTTCTTC

j_call: TRBJ2-3
clone_size: many
v_call: TRBV6-5
d_call: -
cdr3_aa: CASSYSVVGTDTQYF
cdr3_nt: TGTGCCAGCAGTTACAGTGTGGTGGGCACAGATACGCAGTATTTT

j_call: TRBJ2-7
clone_size: many
v_call: TRBV7-2
d_call: -
cdr3_aa: CASSLGRDWLGDEQYF
cdr3_nt: TGTGCCAGCAGCTTAGGTCGGGACTGGCTTGGGGACGAGCAGTACTTC

j_call: TRBJ1-6
clone_size: many
v_call: TRBV23-1
d_call: -
cdr3_aa: CASSADSPLHF
cdr3_nt: TGCGCCAGCAGTGCAGACTCACCCCTCCACTTT

j_call: TRBJ1-4
clone_size: -
v_call: TRBV5-4
d_call: TRBD1
cdr3_aa: CAWDRGNEGLFF
cdr3_nt: TGTGCTTGGGACAGGGGTAATGAAGGACTGTTTTTT

j_call: TRBJ2-2
clone_size: many
v_call: TRBV24-1
d_call: -
cdr3_aa: CATSDRTGELFF
cdr3_nt: TGTGCCACCAGTGATCGCACCGGGGAGCTGTTTTTT

j_call: TRBJ2-7
clone_size: many
v_call: TRBV2
d_call: -
cdr3_aa: CASMVRPYEQYF
cdr3_nt: TGTGCCAGCATGGTTCGTCCCTACGAGCAGTACTTC